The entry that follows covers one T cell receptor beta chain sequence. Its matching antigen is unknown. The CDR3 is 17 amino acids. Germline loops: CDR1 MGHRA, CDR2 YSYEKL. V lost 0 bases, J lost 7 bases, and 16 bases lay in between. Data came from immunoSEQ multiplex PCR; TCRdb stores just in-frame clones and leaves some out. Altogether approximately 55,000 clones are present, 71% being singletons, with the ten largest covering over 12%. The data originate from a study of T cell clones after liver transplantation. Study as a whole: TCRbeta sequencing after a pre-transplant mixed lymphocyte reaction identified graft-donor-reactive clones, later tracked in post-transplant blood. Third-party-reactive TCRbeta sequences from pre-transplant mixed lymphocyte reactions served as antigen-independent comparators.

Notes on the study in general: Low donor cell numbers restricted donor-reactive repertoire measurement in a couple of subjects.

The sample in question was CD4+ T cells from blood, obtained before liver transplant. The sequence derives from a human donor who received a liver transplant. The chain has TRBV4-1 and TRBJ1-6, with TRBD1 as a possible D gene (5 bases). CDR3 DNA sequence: TGCGCCAGCAGCCAAGAAGCACCCCAGGGAAACAATTCACCCCTCCACTTT. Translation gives CASSQEAPQGNNSPLHF.